This T cell receptor beta chain was profiled in a study of blood T cell repertoires in COVID-19. The CDR3 length is 13 residues. Clones were read by immunoSEQ multiplex PCR, and TCRdb kept only the in-frame ones, dropping some. The table records 260,000 or so clones, around 85% of them present only once. This study enrolled people aged roughly 18 to 90 from about two dozen US geographic areas. Two negative PCRs, clearance, or symptom resolution were required of recovered Cohort 3 donors. Sequencing input: PBMCs or T cells enriched from blood (not recorded which). This receptor was taken from a woman in her fifties or sixties who had recovered from COVID-19. The chain has TRBV21-1 and TRBJ1-5; the table calls TRBD1, which could not be checked here. TRBV21-1 is a listed pseudogene. The CDR3 sequence: CASRVQSDQPQHF. CDR3 nucleotides: TGTGCCAGCAGGGTACAGTCGGATCAGCCCCAGCATTTT.